Presented here are 17 T cell receptor beta chains from one specimen sequenced in a study of spatial heterogeneity in lung cancer. Study-level results: Expanded alpha and beta TCR counts within tumors tracked tumor mutation counts.

Each CDR3 protein gets one entry after TCRdb re-called the 5' RACE reads with MiXCR. The sample includes 9,900 or so distinct CDR3 sequences, 9.5% to 15% of them seen just once. The time point here: sample taken at primary tumor resection. These receptors lack a known antigen. The specimen comprised lung tumor tissue, sampled at surgery. The source of these receptors is a male donor with early-stage non-small cell lung cancer.

This clonotype was observed many times. The rearrangement uses TRBV4-2 and TRBJ2-6; tentative D call: TRBD1 (6 bases). Trimming took 4 bases from V and 2 from J, leaving 9 bases between them. This CDR3 has 15 residues. Germline assignment: CDR1 LGHNA and CDR2 YNFKEQ. The CDR3 DNA sequence: TGTGCCAGCAGCCCCCCAGGGGCTGGGGCCAACGTCCTGACTTTC. It codes for CASSPPGAGANVLTF.

By sample fraction, this clonotype is medium-sized (0.01 to 0.1%). The CDR3, as DNA: TGTGCCAGCAGCCCGATAGGACAGGGACTAGCGGTCTACAATGAGCAGTTCTTC. Protein: CASSPIGQGLAVYNEQFF. This chain joins TRBV3-1 and TRBJ2-1; 11 bases align to TRBD2. Germline V CDR1 and CDR2: LGHDT, YNNKEL (reference sequence). J lost 3 bases, V lost 4 bases, and 11 bases had no gene match. The CDR3 extends over 18 amino acids.

This clonotype has at least ten counts. This rearrangement joins TRBV12-3 or TRBV12-4 to TRBJ2-2; 12 positions agree with TRBD2. This CDR3 comprises 19 residues. J gave up 4 bases and V 3 bases, and 12 bases lay outside the gene matches. As DNA, the CDR3 is TGTGCCAGCAGTTTCCCACTAGCGGGAGGCCCTGCGAGCACCGGGGAGCTGTTTTTT. It is translated as CASSFPLAGGPASTGELFF.

This clonotype was detected ten times or more. The V call is TRBV6-2 or TRBV6-3, the J call TRBJ2-1, with D possibly TRBD2 on 5 matching bases. Trimming stripped 4 bases from V and 7 bases from J, with 11 bases between. Germline V gene data show CDR1 as MNHEY and CDR2 as SVGEGT. The CDR3 extends over 13 amino acids. CDR3 coding DNA: TGTGCCAGCAGTTTTGCATGGGAGAATGAGCAGTTCTTC. This translates into CASSFAWENEQFF.

The table lists this clonotype with many counts. The rearrangement joins TRBV19 to TRBJ2-1; TRBD1 aligns across 7 bases. Germline V CDR1 and CDR2: LNHDA, SQIVND (reference sequence). The CDR3 length is 15 residues. Trimming at V came to 5 bases and at J to 6 bases, leaving 10 bases not matched to a gene. CDR3 residues: CASSFRQGVVNEQFF. In DNA, the CDR3 is TGTGCCAGTAGTTTTCGACAGGGTGTAGTCAATGAGCAGTTCTTC. The whole variable domain, remainder taken from reference TRBV19 and TRBJ2-1, is DGGITQSPKYLFRKEGQNVTLSCEQNLNHDAMYWYRQDPGQGLRLIYYSQIVNDFQKGDIAEGYSVSREKKESFPLTVTSAQKNPTAFYLCASSFRQGVVNEQFFGPGTRLTVL.

This clonotype was seen at least ten times. This chain links TRBV6-5 with TRBJ1-6, with D tentatively TRBD1 (5 bases). The germline V and J ends were trimmed by 5 bases and 7 bases, with 12 bases remaining between them. CDR1 and CDR2 (germline): MNHEY, SVGAGI. The CDR3 spans 14 residues. The CDR3 DNA is TGTGCCAGCAGTCCCAGGGTTTTCAATTCACCCCTCCACTTT. Translated, it gives CASSPRVFNSPLHF.

This clonotype has just one count. The chain recombines TRBV2 with TRBJ1-6, with D unclear. The CDR3 is made up of 13 amino acids. Germline assignment: CDR1 SNHLY and CDR2 FYNNEI. The ends were cut back, 6 bases at V and 4 bases at J, with 7 bases in the middle. CDR3 residues: CASRGAYNSPLHF. CDR3 in DNA: TGTGCCAGCAGAGGAGCTTATAATTCACCCCTCCACTTT.

There are many counts of this clonotype. V and J are TRBV5-4 and TRBJ1-1, with a tentative D call TRBD1 (6 bases). Germline CDR1 and CDR2: SGHNT and YYREEE (reference sequence). This CDR3 comprises 15 residues. Between the trimmed V and J ends, which lost 2 bases and 4 bases, there was a span of 15 bases. In nucleotides, the CDR3 is TGTGCCAGCAGCTTTTGGGGCGGGGGCGGCACTGAAGCTTTCTTT. It encodes CASSFWGGGGTEAFF.

Relative to its sample, this clonotype is medium-sized. The chain carries TRBV10-2 and TRBJ2-1; 10 nucleotides align to TRBD2. This CDR3 has 16 amino acids. V gave up 4 bases and J gave up 0 bases; unmatched junction bases: 3. Per germline, CDR1 WSHSY and CDR2 SAAADI. In nucleotides, the CDR3 is TGCGCCAGCAGTGGACTAGCGGGCCTCTCCTACAATGAGCAGTTCTTC. It specifies CASSGLAGLSYNEQFF.

This clonotype was seen at least ten times. This chain links TRBV5-1 with TRBJ2-1; 13 nucleotides align to TRBD2. J gave up 4 bases and V 7 bases, and 5 bases lay outside the gene matches. The CDR3 loop spans 15 amino acids. Looked up from germline, CDR1 is SGHRS and CDR2 is YFSETQ. CDR3 sequence reads: CASRTSGSTYNEQFF. The CDR3 DNA sequence: TGCGCCAGCCGGACTAGCGGGAGTACTTACAATGAGCAGTTCTTC.

Judged by abundance, this clonotype is medium-sized. The chain recombines TRBV7-9 with TRBJ2-7; 9 nucleotides line up with TRBD2. The CDR3 extends over 17 amino acids. The J segment lost 7 bases and the V segment lost 2 bases, leaving 15 bases of the junction unmatched. Per the germline V gene, CDR1 is SEHNR and CDR2 is FQNEAQ (reference sequence). CDR3 region: CASSLIGTAGGPSEQYF. CDR3 nucleotide sequence: TGTGCCAGCAGCTTAATCGGAACTGCGGGAGGGCCGTCAGAGCAGTACTTC.

V is TRBV5-1 and J is TRBJ2-5; 8 bases match TRBD1. In germline, CDR1 is SGHRS, CDR2 YFSETQ. The CDR3 is made up of 13 amino acids. J gave up 5 bases and V 3 bases, and 3 bases lay outside the gene matches. The CDR3 nucleotides read TGCGCCAGCAGCTCTACAGGGGGGGAGACCCAGTACTTC. It encodes CASSSTGGETQYF.

This clonotype has at least ten counts. This chain connects TRBV6-5 to TRBJ2-5; weak D call: TRBD2 (7 bases). V was cut by 0 bases and J by 5 bases, with 16 bases left in between. Germline V gives CDR1 MNHEY, CDR2 SVGAGI. The CDR3 contains 16 residues. CDR3 DNA sequence: TGTGCCAGCAGTTACTCGATTTCGGGGGGCGATGAGACCCAGTACTTC. Residues: CASSYSISGGDETQYF.

This clonotype was detected ten times or more. This rearrangement joins TRBV27 to TRBJ1-6; TRBD1 might be the D (5 bases). The CDR3 contains 16 residues. V dropped 5 bases and J dropped 8 bases, with 19 bases sitting between them. The germline gives CDR1 MNHEY, CDR2 SMNVEV (reference sequence). The CDR3: CASSRQTGRRYSPLHF. In nucleotides, the CDR3 is TGTGCCAGCAGTCGACAGACCGGGAGACGGTATTCACCCCTCCACTTT.

This clonotype turned up a few times. This chain uses TRBV27 with TRBJ2-3; D is unresolved. Per the germline V gene, CDR1 is MNHEY and CDR2 is SMNVEV (reference sequence). The CDR3 is 13 residues long. V was clipped by 0 bases and J by 5 bases, with 6 bases between them. CDR3: CASSLSGLDTQYF. DNA for the CDR3: TGTGCCAGCAGTTTATCGGGTTTAGATACGCAGTATTTT.

By sample share, this clonotype is medium-sized (0.01 to 0.1%). The chain employs TRBV10-1 and TRBJ2-1; 13 bases are a match to TRBD2. The trim removed 4 bases at V and 7 bases at J, leaving 13 bases unmatched. CDR3 length: 18 residues. Germline CDR1 reads WNHNN; CDR2 reads SYGVQD (reference sequence). CDR3 sequence: CASSARLAGGFQGNEQFF. CDR3 nucleotide sequence: TGCGCCAGCAGTGCGAGACTAGCGGGAGGTTTTCAAGGGAATGAGCAGTTCTTC.

At least ten counts were recorded for this clonotype. The V call is TRBV11-1, the J call TRBJ1-1; no clear D gene. Germline V gives CDR1 SGHAT, CDR2 FQDESV (reference sequence). The CDR3 is 12 amino acids. The V end lost 1 base, the J end lost 8 bases, and 8 bases lay between the germline ends. In DNA form, the CDR3 reads TGTGCCAGCAGCTTAGATTGGGCAGAAGCTTTCTTT. Protein product: CASSLDWAEAFF.